The 2 T cell receptor beta chains in this list originate from one sample, sequenced in a study of T cells expressing NK-cell markers. TCRdb reprocessed the 5' RACE reads, with one entry per CDR3 protein and no DNA. This repertoire includes some 410,000 distinct CDR3 sequences. The sequenced sample was blood T cells: a sorted CD56 or NKG2C T cell subset, CD4+ or CD8+ T cells, or bulk PBMC T cells (not recorded which). The origin of the receptors is a woman aged 18-70 years in good health.

The V gene is TRBV25-1, the J gene TRBJ2-5; the D call from TCRdb, TRBD2, cannot be confirmed without DNA. Germline CDR1 MGHDK, CDR2 SYGVNS. The CDR3 runs to 16 residues. The CDR3 protein is CASSESALAYQETQYF.

The chain has TRBV6-2 or TRBV6-3 and TRBJ1-6; TCRdb reports TRBD1, a call that lacks DNA to check it against. CDR1 is MNHEY and CDR2 is SVGEGT in the germline V gene. The CDR3 is 13 amino acids. The CDR3 reads CASTLRSNSPLHF.